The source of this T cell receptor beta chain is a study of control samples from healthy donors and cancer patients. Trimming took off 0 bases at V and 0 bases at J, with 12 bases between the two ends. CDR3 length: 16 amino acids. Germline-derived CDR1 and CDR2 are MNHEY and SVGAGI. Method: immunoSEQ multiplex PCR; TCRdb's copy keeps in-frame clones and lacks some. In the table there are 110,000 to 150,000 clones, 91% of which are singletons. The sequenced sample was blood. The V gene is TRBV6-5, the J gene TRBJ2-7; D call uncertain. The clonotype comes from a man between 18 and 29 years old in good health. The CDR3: CASSYSNGVSSYEQYF. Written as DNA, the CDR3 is TGTGCCAGCAGTTACTCGAATGGGGTGAGCTCCTACGAGCAGTACTTC.